The next 29 T cell receptor beta chains were all read from a single sample in a study of regulatory T cells in long-lasting Graves disease. Noted time point: newly diagnosed GD, antithyroid drugs for less than 3 months. With RNA extracted from PBMCs as input, the TCR library was made. Construction of TCR beta libraries relied on iRepertoire HTBI primers and on Arm-PCR targeting CDR3 regions. MiXCR was run by TCRdb on the multiplex PCR reads, yielding one entry per CDR3 protein. Seen here are 550,000 to 700,000 distinct CDR3 sequences, about 15% observed once, and the top ten hold 12%. The same sample was also used in a study of T cells in Graves' hyperthyroidism and ophthalmopathy.

Sample: peripheral blood mononuclear cells (PBMCs), taken at new diagnosis, from a patient treated with antithyroid drugs. Every receptor here comes from a young man with Graves disease.

In this sample, this clonotype turned up many times. V is TRBV28 and J is TRBJ2-7; D is unresolved. CDR3 length: 12 amino acids. Germline CDR1 reads MDHEN; CDR2 reads SYDVKM. Trimming stripped 6 bases from V and 4 bases from J, with 10 bases between. CDR3 sequence (DNA): TGTGCCAGCAGCTCCACAGAGTACGAGCAGTACTTC. Protein: CASSSTEYEQYF.

This clonotype was seen many times. This chain links TRBV28 with TRBJ2-5; tentative D call: TRBD2 (5 bases). Germline values: CDR1 MDHEN, CDR2 SYDVKM. The CDR3 extends over 16 amino acids. Trimming took off 6 bases at V and 5 bases at J, with 22 bases between the two ends. The CDR3 region has the DNA TGTGCCAGCAGCCCGACCCGGGAAAACAACGAGGAGACCCAGTACTTC. Translation: CASSPTRENNEETQYF.

This chain joins TRBV7-8 and TRBJ1-2; a weak D match, TRBD1 (5 bases). Germline CDR1 is SGHVS and CDR2 is FQNEAQ. The V gene lost 5 bases and the J gene lost 0 bases, with 10 bases spanning the gap. The CDR3 runs 14 residues. The CDR3 nucleotides read TGTGCCAGCAGCCAAGGGGTCGCTAACTATGGCTACACCTTC. It yields the protein CASSQGVANYGYTF.

This clonotype was seen at least ten times. The chain employs TRBV2 and TRBJ1-4; no clear D gene. Deletions cut 7 bases from V and 7 bases from J, with 13 bases between. This CDR3 region has 13 residues. Germline-derived CDR1 and CDR2 are SNHLY and FYNNEI. The DNA for the CDR3 is TGTGCCAGCATATTCGGGGTCGGTGAAAAACTGTTTTTT. Residues: CASIFGVGEKLFF.

About this clonotype itself: A much more abundant neighbour one base away suggests this may be a read error. The chain links TRBV11-3 to TRBJ2-1; tentatively, D is TRBD1 or TRBD2 (6 bases each). CDR1 SGHNT and CDR2 YENEEA come from the germline V gene. The CDR3 extends over 16 amino acids. The CDR3 nucleotides read TGTGTCAGCAGCTTAGGGGGGTATTTCGCGGACAATGAGCAGTTCTTC. This sequence encodes CVSSLGGYFADNEQFF.

The V call is TRBV19, the J call TRBJ2-1, with D possibly called TRBD1 or TRBD2 (5 bases each). The V end was cut by 4 bases, the J end by 2 bases, with 12 bases between. CDR1 LNHDA and CDR2 SQIVND come from the germline V gene (reference sequence). The CDR3 sequence is 15 residues long. Here the CDR3 DNA reads TGTGCCAGTAGTAAGGATGGGGGAGCCTACAATGAGCAGTTCTTC. It encodes CASSKDGGAYNEQFF.

This clonotype was seen ten or more times. The chain couples TRBV7-3 to TRBJ1-6, with 9 bases identical to TRBD1. The germline V gene encodes CDR1 SGHTA and CDR2 FQGTGA. V was pared by 5 bases and J by 10 bases, with 6 bases of the junction left unmatched. CDR3 length equals 14 residues. In nucleotides, the CDR3 is TGTGCCAGCAGCCCCCGGGACAGGGCCTCACCCCTCCACTTT. The encoded protein is CASSPRDRASPLHF.

This clonotype was observed many times. The V call is TRBV6-1, the J call TRBJ2-7, with D possibly TRBD1 on 5 matching bases. The CDR3 extends over 12 amino acids. V gave up 5 bases and J gave up 3 bases, with 8 bases separating them. Germline CDR1 reads MNHNS; CDR2 reads SASEGT. The DNA of the CDR3 is TGTGCCAGCAGTCACACAGGCTACGAGCAGTACTTC. Protein product: CASSHTGYEQYF.

This clonotype was counted only a few times. The rearrangement joins TRBV5-1 to TRBJ2-7; the D gene is possibly TRBD1 (6 bases). The V gene's germline CDR1 is SGHRS and CDR2 YFSETQ. V lost 2 bases to trimming and J lost 3 bases, with 15 bases between them. The CDR3 totals 15 residues. In DNA, the CDR3 is TGCGCCAGCAGCTTCCTAACCGACAGGAGCTACGAGCAGTACTTC. It codes for CASSFLTDRSYEQYF. The whole variable domain, filled in from reference TRBV5-1 and TRBJ2-7, reads KAGVTQTPRYLIKTRGQQVTLSCSPISGHRSVSWYQQTPGQGLQFLFEYFSETQRNKGNFPGRFSGRQFSNSRSEMNVSTLELGDSALYLCASSFLTDRSYEQYFGPGTRLTVT.

This clonotype came up a few times. The chain employs TRBV28 and TRBJ2-7; D gene uncertain. Trimming took off 3 bases at V and 3 bases at J, with 21 bases between the two ends. This CDR3 has 17 residues. The germline V gene has CDR1 MDHEN and CDR2 SYDVKM. The CDR3 DNA sequence: TGTGCCAGCAGTTTTCCCCCCGGTCCCGTCGAGGTCTACGAGCAGTACTTC. Protein: CASSFPPGPVEVYEQYF.

In this sample, this clonotype turned up many times. The chain couples TRBV12-3 or TRBV12-4 to TRBJ1-2; D remains ambiguous. The CDR3 contains 13 residues. V lost 3 bases and J 4 bases, leaving 9 bases between the germline ends. The CDR3 loop reads CASSLSSAYGYTF. For the CDR3, the DNA is TGTGCCAGCAGTTTGTCGTCTGCCTATGGCTACACCTTC.

The V and J genes are TRBV7-9 and TRBJ1-1; no definite D call. Germline V CDR1 and CDR2: SEHNR, FQNEAQ (reference sequence). The CDR3 totals 16 residues. Between the trimmed V and J ends, which lost 5 bases and 0 bases, there was a span of 16 bases. The CDR3 here is CASSPPRAAMNTEAFF. CDR3 sequence (DNA): TGTGCCAGCAGCCCACCGAGGGCGGCCATGAACACTGAAGCTTTCTTT.

This clonotype was observed at least ten times. V and J are TRBV10-2 and TRBJ2-1, with 9 bases fitting TRBD1. The V and J ends lost 3 bases and 7 bases, in that order; junction bases with no gene match: 7. The CDR3 totals 15 residues. In germline, CDR1 is WSHSY, CDR2 SAAADI. CDR3 DNA: TGCGCCAGCAGTGATATAGGACAGGGGTTGAATGAGCAGTTCTTC. Translated, it gives CASSDIGQGLNEQFF.

The chain couples TRBV20-1 to TRBJ1-1, with a weak D call TRBD1 (5 bases). Per germline, CDR1 DFQATT and CDR2 SNEGSKA (reference sequence). CDR3 length: 11 residues. With 4 bases removed from V and 4 bases from J, the gap between germline ends came to 7 bases. The CDR3 reads CSAKRGTEAFF. The DNA of the CDR3 is TGCAGTGCTAAAAGGGGCACTGAAGCTTTCTTT.

This clonotype was picked up many times. The chain is built from TRBV6-5 and TRBJ1-1; no firm D call. V gave up 2 bases and J gave up 7 bases, with 11 bases separating them. The CDR3 covers 13 residues. Germline CDR1 MNHEY, CDR2 SVGAGI. The CDR3 nucleotides read TGTGCCAGCAGTTACAGGCGGGAGAGTGAAGCTTTCTTT. It codes for CASSYRRESEAFF.

The chain is built from TRBV10-2 and TRBJ2-1, with TRBD2 matching over 9 bases. The germline V gene has CDR1 WSHSY and CDR2 SAAADI. J lost 6 bases, V lost 6 bases, and 15 bases had no gene match. The CDR3 covers 17 residues. In nucleotides, the CDR3 is TGCGCCAGCAGATACTCTAGCGGGGCGACAAGGGGCAATGAGCAGTTCTTC. Translated, it gives CASRYSSGATRGNEQFF.

This clonotype was seen at least ten times. The V call is TRBV5-6, the J call TRBJ2-7; D not resolved. The V end was cut by 4 bases, the J end by 4 bases, with 12 bases between. The germline V gene encodes CDR1 SGHDT and CDR2 YYEEEE. The CDR3 loop spans 13 amino acids. The CDR3 loop reads CASSPDTAYEQYF. The DNA for the CDR3 is TGTGCCAGCAGCCCCGACACCGCTTACGAGCAGTACTTC.

This clonotype was counted ten times or more. The CDR3 DNA reads as TGTGCCAGCAGCCCTTTTCCCCATCTAGCTTACGAGCAGTACTTC. Translating gives CASSPFPHLAYEQYF. V gene TRBV27 combines with J gene TRBJ2-7; tentatively, D is TRBD2 (5 bases). The CDR3 runs to 15 residues. Trimming left V 6 bases short and J 4 bases short, with 19 bases between. Germline V lookup: CDR1 MNHEY, CDR2 SMNVEV (reference sequence).

This clonotype was detected many times. The chain recombines TRBV28 with TRBJ2-7, with D tentatively TRBD2 (5 bases). Trimming removed 3 bases from V and 7 bases from J, with 19 bases in between. Germline CDR1 is MDHEN and CDR2 is SYDVKM. The CDR3 extends over 15 amino acids. For the CDR3, the DNA is TGTGCCAGCAGTTTCCCCCGGGGTGCTTTATATGAGCAGTACTTC. It codes for CASSFPRGALYEQYF.

The gene calls are TRBV6-1 and TRBJ2-1; 11 positions agree with TRBD1. V was pared by 7 bases and J by 8 bases, with 10 bases of the junction left unmatched. The CDR3 is 15 amino acids. Germline CDR1 reads MNHNS; CDR2 reads SASEGT. The CDR3 loop reads CASTPYGTGGYEQFF. In DNA, the CDR3 is TGTGCCAGCACCCCATACGGGACAGGGGGGTATGAGCAGTTCTTC.

This clonotype has a count of ten or more. The chain employs TRBV27 and TRBJ1-1; D unclear. The V gene lost 3 bases and the J gene lost 1 base, with 6 bases spanning the gap. The CDR3 runs 13 residues. Germline values: CDR1 MNHEY, CDR2 SMNVEV (reference sequence). The CDR3: CASSFLQNTEAFF. The CDR3 nucleotides read TGTGCCAGCAGTTTTTTACAGAACACTGAAGCTTTCTTT.

This clonotype was seen more than once but under ten times. V is TRBV27 and J is TRBJ2-3; D is possibly TRBD1 or TRBD2 (5 bases each). With 6 bases removed from V and 5 bases from J, the gap between germline ends came to 12 bases. Germline CDR1 and CDR2: MNHEY and SMNVEV (reference sequence). The CDR3 has 13 residues. As DNA, the CDR3 is TGTGCCAGCAGACGGGACGATTTAGATACGCAGTATTTT. This codes for CASRRDDLDTQYF.

This clonotype appeared a few times. The chain uses TRBV7-9 and TRBJ1-1; 7 bases are a match to TRBD1. Germline V lookup: CDR1 SEHNR, CDR2 FQNEAQ (reference sequence). This CDR3 contains 16 residues. The J segment lost 0 bases and the V segment lost 4 bases, leaving 8 bases of the junction unmatched. The CDR3 spells CASSYRGVGMNTEAFF. The DNA of the CDR3 is TGTGCCAGCAGCTACAGGGGAGTGGGCATGAACACTGAAGCTTTCTTT.

The chain uses TRBV6-2 or TRBV6-3 and TRBJ2-7; the D is unclear. The CDR3 runs 11 residues. With 1 base removed from V and 6 bases from J, the gap between germline ends came to 4 bases. Germline V CDR1 and CDR2: MNHEY, SVGEGT. The CDR3 here is CASSYLSEQYF. DNA of the CDR3: TGTGCCAGCAGTTACTTGTCCGAGCAGTACTTC.

This clonotype was counted a few times. This chain connects TRBV6-1 to TRBJ2-4, with TRBD1 identical over 7 bases. V dropped 2 bases and J dropped 1; count of bases not matched to a gene: 8. This CDR3 is 17 amino acids long. Germline values: CDR1 MNHNS, CDR2 SASEGT. The CDR3 DNA reads as TGTGCCAGCAGTGAACAGGGGGAGCCTTCGGCCAAAAACATTCAGTACTTC. Translating it yields CASSEQGEPSAKNIQYF.

The chain recombines TRBV5-5 with TRBJ1-2; TRBD1 matches at 7 bases. Germline CDR1 reads SGHKS; CDR2 reads YYEKEE (reference sequence). The CDR3 consists of 13 residues. V shed 6 bases and J 6 bases; nucleotides not matched to a gene: 8. CDR3 sequence (DNA): TGTGCCAGCAACACGAGACAGGGAGATGGCTACACCTTC. Translating it yields CASNTRQGDGYTF.

This clonotype was picked up many times. This rearrangement joins TRBV28 to TRBJ2-1; 9 bases are shared with TRBD1. Germline V CDR1 and CDR2: MDHEN, SYDVKM. This CDR3 region has 15 residues. V shed 8 bases and J 6 bases; nucleotides not matched to a gene: 11. The CDR3 here is CASLSRDRVGNEQFF. As DNA, the CDR3 is TGTGCCAGCCTTAGCCGGGACAGGGTGGGCAATGAGCAGTTCTTC.

This clonotype has ten or more counts. The chain links TRBV7-9 to TRBJ2-1, with 8 bases identical to TRBD2. V was pared by 1 base and J by 7 bases, with 12 bases of the junction left unmatched. This CDR3 spans 17 amino acids. Germline CDR1 reads SEHNR; CDR2 reads FQNEAQ (reference sequence). CDR3 residues: CASSLVGSGSSINEQFF. CDR3 sequence (DNA): TGTGCCAGCAGCTTAGTCGGAAGCGGGAGTAGTATAAATGAGCAGTTCTTC.

This clonotype was picked up many times. The J gene is TRBJ2-2, the V gene TRBV28, with TRBD1 matching 11 bases. The V gene end was trimmed by 6 bases and the J gene end by 9 bases; junction bases not matched to a gene: 9. Germline V CDR1 and CDR2: MDHEN, SYDVKM. This CDR3 region has 15 residues. This chain's CDR3 is CASSSPGQGDRELFF. The DNA for the CDR3 is TGTGCCAGCAGCTCACCGGGACAGGGGGACAGGGAGCTGTTTTTT.